The T cell receptor (beta chain) described here comes from a study of cytotoxic CD8 clonotypes in ibrutinib-treated CLL. Regarding the study as a whole: Clonotypes that were public were uncommon, and they contracted or stayed stable on treatment. Rising at ibrutinib response, clonality subsequently fell back toward baseline at progression.

There are 15 residues in the CDR3. The germline V and J ends were trimmed by 5 bases and 0 bases, with 11 bases remaining between them. CDR1 MNHNS and CDR2 SASEGT come from the germline V gene. There are a few counts of this clone. The antigen is unknown. Measured with immunoSEQ multiplex PCR; TCRdb has only the in-frame clones, and not every one. The table includes roughly 51,000 clones, 53% detected once. The J gene is TRBJ1-5, the V gene TRBV6-1; D is unclear. Sequenced material: PBMCs, taken after 12 months of ibrutinib treatment. This TCR was sampled from a human donor with chronic lymphocytic leukemia. The DNA for the CDR3 is TGTGCCAGCAGTAATGACCTTTATAGCAATCAGCCCCAGCATTTT. Encoded protein: CASSNDLYSNQPQHF.